A selection of T cell receptor beta chains follows, all from one sample in a study of blood T cell repertoires in COVID-19. The protocol was immunoSEQ multiplex PCR, while the TCRdb copy is restricted to in-frame clones and leaves out a portion. The data hold a few hundred thousand clones, with over 80% observed a single time. What was sequenced was PBMCs or T cells enriched from blood (not recorded which). The receptors here all came from a human donor in a cohort exposed to, infected with or recovered from COVID-19 (not recorded which). The donor label of this sample is uncertain. CDR3s include the opening cysteine and the closing phenylalanine or tryptophan. A D gene is named only where the DNA matches it firmly.

j_gene | v_gene | d_gene | CDR3nt | CDR3aa
TRBJ1-3 | TRBV6-1 | . | TGTGCCAGCAGTGGGCGCGGGCAGTTCTCTGGAAACACCATATATTTT | CASSGRGQFSGNTIYF
TRBJ2-3 | TRBV19 | . | TGTGCCAGTAGTACCCAGGATAGGGGTACGCAGTATTTT | CASSTQDRGTQYF
TRBJ1-2 | TRBV2 | . | TGTGCCAGCACAGCTCATAGGGGAGGGTTGGGAAGGGGCTACACCTTC | CASTAHRGGLGRGYTF
TRBJ2-5 | TRBV2 | . | TGTGCCAGCAGTGACCTGGTGAGCGCGGGCGAATGGTACCAAGAGACCCAGTACTTC | CASSDLVSAGEWYQETQYF
TRBJ2-1 | TRBV27 | . | TGTGCCAGCAGGAAGGACTACAACAATGAGCAGTTCTTC | CASRKDYNNEQFF
TRBJ1-1 | TRBV4-1 | TRBD1 | TGCGCCAGCAGCCCGGGACAGGGTTGGGTTGGGTTGAACACTGAAGCTTTCTTT | CASSPGQGWVGLNTEAFF
TRBJ1-1 | TRBV2 | . | TGTGCCAGCAGTGAAGTCCTCAATTCTAGGAGGGCGAACACTGAAGCTTTCTTT | CASSEVLNSRRANTEAFF
TRBJ1-2 | TRBV5-6 | . | TGTGCCAGCAGCTTTTCCTGGCTGACCGAGGACTATGGCTACACCTTC | CASSFSWLTEDYGYTF
TRBJ1-1 | TRBV7-9 | . | TGTGCCAGCAGTAATCCAGGGTGGCTATACACTGAAGCTTTCTTT | CASSNPGWLYTEAFF
TRBJ1-1 | TRBV19 | TRBD1 | TGTGCCAGTAGTGGGACAGGGGGGGGCACTGAAGCTTTCTTT | CASSGTGGGTEAFF
TRBJ1-3 | TRBV5-4 | TRBD1 | TGTGCCAGCAGCTTGGGGGACAGCTACTCTGGAAACACCATATATTTT | CASSLGDSYSGNTIYF
TRBJ2-7 | TRBV3-1/TRBV3-2 | . | TGTGCCAGCAGCCGGAGAAATCCAGGGGCAGGTGAGCAGTACTTC | CASSRRNPGAGEQYF
TRBJ2-5 | TRBV2 | TRBD2 | TGTGCCAGCAGCGGGGGGACGGAAGAGACCCAGTACTTC | CASSGGTEETQYF
TRBJ1-2 | TRBV30 | TRBD1 | TGTGCCTGGAGTGGAATGGCAGGGGGAGGCTATGGCTACACCTTC | CAWSGMAGGGYGYTF